The 27 T cell receptor beta chains in this list originate from one sample, sequenced in a study of early T cells in non-severe SARS-CoV-2 infection. MiXCR, run by TCRdb on the 5' RACE reads, gives a single entry per CDR3 protein. Among tens of thousands of distinct CDR3 sequences listed, around 12% were seen once. The sample consisted of whole blood, taken at baseline. These receptors all stem from an adult who was a healthcare worker with PCR-confirmed SARS-CoV-2 infection or an uninfected control (not recorded which). The donor label of this sample is uncertain.

This clonotype was detected only a few times. This rearrangement joins TRBV12-3 or TRBV12-4 to TRBJ2-3; the match to TRBD2 covers 8 bases. Germline trimming cut 7 bases from V and 1 base from J; bases unmatched to any gene: 7. The CDR3 is 15 residues long. The CDR3 DNA sequence: TGTGCCAGCACCCTGGGACTAGAGGGCACAGATACGCAGTATTTT. Translated, it gives CASTLGLEGTDTQYF.

The sample holds a few counts of this clonotype. The CDR3 nucleotides read TGCGCCAGCAGCCGAAGAACAGGGTTTGTCACTAATGAAAAACTGTTTTTT. Residues: CASSRRTGFVTNEKLFF. The chain has TRBV4-1 and TRBJ1-4, with TRBD1 as a possible D gene (6 bases). The CDR3 spans 17 residues. The germline CDR1 and CDR2 sequences are MGHRA and YSYEKL. V shed 4 bases and J shed 2 bases, with 17 bases lying between them.

A few counts support this clonotype. The chain carries TRBV29-1 and TRBJ2-2; 12 nucleotides line up with TRBD2. The trim removed 7 bases at V and 0 bases at J, leaving 6 bases unmatched. CDR1 and CDR2 from the germline V gene are SQVTM and ANQGSEA. This CDR3 has 16 residues. CDR3 sequence (DNA): TGCAGCGCCAAGACTAGCGGGGGCGCGAACACCGGGGAGCTGTTTTTT. It codes for CSAKTSGGANTGELFF.

The rearrangement joins TRBV7-2 to TRBJ1-2, with D maybe TRBD1 (5 bases). The CDR3 contains 13 residues. The V and J ends lost 5 bases and 2 bases respectively, with 9 bases between them. The germline gives CDR1 SGHTA, CDR2 FQGNSA. The CDR3 sequence is CASSTDKNYGYTF. CDR3 bases: TGTGCCAGCAGCACGGACAAGAACTATGGCTACACCTTC.

This clonotype was seen many times. The chain joins TRBV7-9 to TRBJ2-5; D gene unclear. The CDR3 contains 12 residues. V was cut by 2 bases and J by 4 bases, with 5 bases left in between. The germline CDR1 and CDR2 sequences are SEHNR and FQNEAQ (reference sequence). CDR3 nucleotides: TGTGCCAGCAGCTTATTTAGAGAGACCCAGTACTTC. Protein product: CASSLFRETQYF.

This clonotype occurred a few times. V gene TRBV6-1 combines with J gene TRBJ2-2; D remains unclear. The CDR3 sequence is 15 residues long. V was clipped by 2 bases and J by 5 bases, with 12 bases between them. Looked up from germline, CDR1 is MNHNS and CDR2 is SASEGT. The CDR3 region has the DNA TGTGCCAGCAGTGAATTGGGCGGAGAAACCGGGGAGCTGTTTTTT. The encoded protein is CASSELGGETGELFF.

This clonotype was counted between two and nine times. V and J are TRBV20-1 and TRBJ1-1, with a weak D call TRBD1 (5 bases). Germline V lookup: CDR1 DFQATT, CDR2 SNEGSKA (reference sequence). The CDR3 length is 13 residues. Trimming stripped 7 bases from V and 0 bases from J, with 12 bases between. The chain's CDR3 is CSVVVGVNTEAFF. CDR3 sequence (DNA): TGCAGTGTTGTTGTAGGGGTGAACACTGAAGCTTTCTTT.

The rearrangement joins TRBV5-1 to TRBJ1-1; D ambiguous. Germline V lookup: CDR1 SGHRS, CDR2 YFSETQ. CDR3 length: 12 residues. Trimming cost V 5 bases and J 4 bases, with 9 bases left between them. Written as DNA, the CDR3 is TGCGCCAGCAGTGTAGTGGGCACTGAAGCTTTCTTT. This gives the protein CASSVVGTEAFF. Full variable domain (missing parts from reference TRBV5-1 and TRBJ1-1): KAGVTQTPRYLIKTRGQQVTLSCSPISGHRSVSWYQQTPGQGLQFLFEYFSETQRNKGNFPGRFSGRQFSNSRSEMNVSTLELGDSALYLCASSVVGTEAFFGQGTRLTVV.

The table lists this clonotype with many counts. V and J are TRBV27 and TRBJ2-7; 8 bases align to TRBD2. V shed 3 bases and J 7 bases; nucleotides not matched to a gene: 8. The CDR3 covers 14 residues. Germline CDR1 and CDR2: MNHEY and SMNVEV (reference sequence). The CDR3 coding sequence is TGTGCCAGCAGTTTCCGGGGGGGCCTGGGTGAGCAGTACGTC. Protein: CASSFRGGLGEQYV.

The sample holds many counts of this clonotype. This sequence joins TRBV10-2 and TRBJ1-2, with unresolved D. In germline, CDR1 is WSHSY, CDR2 SAAADI. V lost 7 bases and J lost 2, with 8 bases in between. The CDR3 sequence is 12 residues long. The CDR3 DNA follows: TGCGCCAGCAACTCAGGAAACTATGGCTACACCTTC. Translating gives CASNSGNYGYTF.

This clonotype was seen repeatedly, ten times or more. The chain recombines TRBV12-3 or TRBV12-4 with TRBJ1-3; TRBD1 might be the D (6 bases). The CDR3 loop spans 16 amino acids. Trimming pared 5 bases from V and 4 bases from J, leaving 18 bases between. The CDR3 loop is CASSPIWGASGNTIYF. The CDR3 region has the DNA TGTGCCAGCAGTCCCATATGGGGGGCCTCCGGAAACACCATATATTTT.

This chain uses TRBV6-5 with TRBJ1-4; D gene ambiguous. The germline V and J ends were trimmed by 6 bases and 0 bases, with 17 bases remaining between them. In germline, CDR1 is MNHEY, CDR2 SVGAGI. The CDR3 contains 17 residues. For the CDR3, the DNA is TGTGCCAGCAGCCCGTCCTGGGGAAGTGCAACTAATGAAAAACTGTTTTTT. Translation gives CASSPSWGSATNEKLFF.

This clonotype showed up just a few times. The rearrangement links TRBV12-3 or TRBV12-4 to TRBJ1-2, with 7 bases fitting TRBD1. J lost 4 bases, V lost 3 bases, and 2 bases had no gene match. There are 13 residues in the CDR3. The CDR3 spells CASSFNRGYGYTF. DNA of the CDR3: TGTGCCAGCAGTTTTAACAGGGGCTATGGCTACACCTTC.

In this sample, this clonotype turned up a few times. V is TRBV2 and J is TRBJ2-5; the D is unclear. V lost 5 bases, J lost 1 base, and 8 bases lay in between. This CDR3 spans 13 amino acids. The germline gives CDR1 SNHLY, CDR2 FYNNEI. As DNA, the CDR3 is TGTGCCAGCAGTACAGAGAGCCAAGAGACCCAGTACTTC. This codes for CASSTESQETQYF. Together with reference TRBV2 and TRBJ2-5, the CDR3 gives the full variable domain: EPEVTQTPSHQVTQMGQEVILRCVPISNHLYFYWYRQILGQKVEFLVSFYNNEISEKSEIFDDQFSVERPDGSNFTLKIRSTKLEDSAMYFCASSTESQETQYFGPGTRLLVL.

In this sample, this clonotype turned up many times. The rearrangement joins TRBV7-6 to TRBJ2-1; D possibly corresponds to TRBD1 (6 bases). Germline lookup yields CDR1 SGHVS and CDR2 FNYEAQ. The CDR3 spans 16 residues. Trimming cost V 1 base and J 4 bases, with 14 bases left between them. The CDR3 protein is CASSLVWDTTYNEQFF. The CDR3 DNA sequence: TGTGCCAGCAGCTTAGTTTGGGACACAACATACAATGAGCAGTTCTTC.

CDR3 DNA sequence: TGCAGTGCCGGACAGTATAGCAATCAGCCCCAGCATTTT. Protein sequence: CSAGQYSNQPQHF. This rearrangement joins TRBV20-1 to TRBJ1-5, with D possibly TRBD1 on 6 matching bases. The V gene's germline CDR1 is DFQATT and CDR2 SNEGSKA (reference sequence). The CDR3 runs to 13 residues. With 6 bases removed from V and 0 bases from J, the gap between germline ends came to 9 bases.

In this sample, this clonotype turned up a few times. In nucleotides, the CDR3 is TGTGCCAGTCTCGGACGGGACAATCAGCCCCAGCATTTT. Translation: CASLGRDNQPQHF. The V call is TRBV19, the J call TRBJ1-5; D remains unclear. The CDR3 covers 13 residues. V was shortened by 8 bases and J by 3 bases, with 11 bases between the two germline ends. Germline values: CDR1 LNHDA, CDR2 SQIVND (reference sequence).

The chain recombines TRBV5-5 with TRBJ1-4; D gene uncertain. Trimming stripped 4 bases from V and 6 bases from J, with 28 bases between. Germline V CDR1 and CDR2: SGHKS, YYEKEE (reference sequence). This CDR3 is built from 19 residues. CDR3 DNA sequence: TGTGCCAGCAGCCTACAACCAAAGACGGGTCCCGGTGAGGATGAAAAACTGTTTTTT. The encoded protein is CASSLQPKTGPGEDEKLFF.

A few counts support this clonotype. The V gene is TRBV6-1, the J gene TRBJ1-5, with D possibly matching TRBD1 (5 bases). V was shortened by 5 bases and J by 9 bases, with 14 bases between the two germline ends. Germline values: CDR1 MNHNS, CDR2 SASEGT. CDR3 length: 13 amino acids. CDR3 amino acids: CASSFGGVRPQHF. The CDR3 bases are TGTGCCAGCAGTTTCGGAGGGGTCCGGCCCCAGCATTTT.

This clonotype was observed many times. The CDR3 DNA reads TGTGCCAGCAGAGAGTCCGGGACATTTAACACTGAAGCTTTCTTT. This sequence encodes CASRESGTFNTEAFF. This chain connects TRBV25-1 to TRBJ1-1; tentatively, D is TRBD1 (6 bases). The CDR3 sequence is 15 residues long. The V end was cut by 6 bases, the J end by 2 bases, with 16 bases between. Germline V gene lookup returns CDR1 MGHDK and CDR2 SYGVNS.

A few counts support this clonotype. V and J are TRBV2 and TRBJ2-2; D is tentatively TRBD1 or TRBD2 (5 bases each). Germline V gene data show CDR1 as SNHLY and CDR2 as FYNNEI. V was cut by 6 bases and J by 2 bases, with 16 bases left in between. This CDR3 is built from 16 residues. The CDR3 DNA reads as TGTGCCAGCAGATCAGGGATCGGGGCAAACACCGGGGAGCTGTTTTTT. It codes for CASRSGIGANTGELFF.

The chain couples TRBV7-9 to TRBJ2-7; TRBD1 might be the D (6 bases). The germline gives CDR1 SEHNR, CDR2 FQNEAQ (reference sequence). The CDR3 loop spans 14 amino acids. Trimming stripped 4 bases from V and 2 bases from J, with 12 bases between. This chain's CDR3 is CASSYRQATYEQYV. The DNA for the CDR3 is TGTGCCAGCAGCTACCGACAGGCAACCTACGAGCAGTACGTC.

This clonotype occurred a few times. V usage is TRBV20-1 and J usage is TRBJ1-6; the D is unclear. V lost 0 bases and J lost 9, with 3 bases in between. Germline V gives CDR1 DFQATT, CDR2 SNEGSKA (reference sequence). The CDR3 has 11 residues. The CDR3 spells CSARDSSPLHF. The DNA of the CDR3 is TGCAGTGCTAGAGACTCTTCACCCCTCCACTTT.

This clonotype was recorded a few times. The chain couples TRBV10-3 to TRBJ1-1, with D unresolved. Trimming removed 3 bases from V and 1 base from J, with 6 bases in between. This CDR3 is 13 amino acids long. Germline V CDR1 and CDR2: ENHRY, SYGVKD. CDR3 sequence (DNA): TGTGCCATCAGTGAACCGGGGAACACTGAAGCTTTCTTT. Translated, it gives CAISEPGNTEAFF.

The chain couples TRBV2 to TRBJ1-1; D perhaps matches TRBD1 (6 bases). This CDR3 has 12 amino acids. With 6 bases removed from V and 7 bases from J, the gap between germline ends came to 12 bases. Looked up from germline, CDR1 is SNHLY and CDR2 is FYNNEI. This CDR3 is CASSVGHFEAFF. In DNA form, the CDR3 reads TGTGCCAGCAGCGTGGGACACTTTGAAGCTTTCTTT.

This chain joins TRBV5-1 and TRBJ1-1; possibly TRBD1 for D (6 bases). V was trimmed by 4 bases and J by 3 bases, leaving 13 bases between them. Germline V gene sequence: CDR1 SGHRS, CDR2 YFSETQ. The CDR3 totals 14 residues. CDR3 bases: TGCGCCAGCAGCCCCGGAGGGGGGGACACTGAAGCTTTCTTT. This sequence encodes CASSPGGGDTEAFF.

The chain combines TRBV24-1 with TRBJ2-3; 10 nucleotides agree with TRBD1. The CDR3 extends over 17 amino acids. Germline trimming cut 5 bases from V and 3 bases from J; bases unmatched to any gene: 10. CDR1 is KGHDR and CDR2 is SFDVKD in the germline V gene. CDR3 residues: CATSGAMRDRGTDTQYF. In DNA, the CDR3 is TGTGCCACCAGTGGTGCGATGAGGGACAGGGGAACAGATACGCAGTATTTT.